The rows below give T cell receptor beta chains drawn from one sample of a study of T cells in Graves' hyperthyroidism and ophthalmopathy. TCRdb itself ran the multiplex PCR reads through MiXCR, one entry per CDR3 protein. In the table there are some 570,000 distinct CDR3 sequences, 12% to 15% of which are singletons. Sequencing input: blood. These receptors came from a woman between 18 and 30 years old with Graves' ophthalmopathy. CDR3s include the opening cysteine and the closing phenylalanine or tryptophan. Each record gives: V gene, D gene, J gene, clone size, CDR3 DNA, CDR3 protein. D genes are given only for firm matches. Clone size is not always given. Where it is, it says once, few, many or a class for expanded clones.

>TRBV13|-|TRBJ1-2|many
TGTGCCAGCAGCTTACTCCCAGGGGCCTATGGCTACACCTTC
CASSLLPGAYGYTF
>TRBV4-1|-|TRBJ2-1|few
TGTGCCAGCAGCCAAGAGTCTCCGTTAAGCTCCTACAATGAGCAGTTCTTC
CASSQESPLSSYNEQFF
>TRBV7-8|TRBD2|TRBJ2-2|many
TGTGCCAGCACAAGAGCGGGAGGGACGAACACCGGGGAGCTGTTTTTT
CASTRAGGTNTGELFF
>TRBV3-1|TRBD2|TRBJ2-5|few
TGTGCCAGCACCCAGCGGGGCGCGGCTCCGGAGACCCAGTACTTC
CASTQRGAAPETQYF
>TRBV28|-|TRBJ2-7|many
TGTGCCAGCAGTTCTAGGAGGGACGAGCAGTACTTC
CASSSRRDEQYF
>TRBV29-1|TRBD1|TRBJ2-5|few
TGCAGCGCCACAGGGGGCTGGGTGAAGACCCAGTACTTC
CSATGGWVKTQYF
>TRBV7-2|-|TRBJ2-7|-
TGTGCCAGCAGCTTAGTGGGGCAGGGGAGCTCCTACGAGCAGTACTTC
CASSLVGQGSSYEQYF
>TRBV20-1|-|TRBJ1-2|many
TGCAGTGCTAGTTCCCCGACCCTCCCGGCAGGTGGCTACACCTTC
CSASSPTLPAGGYTF
>TRBV20-1|TRBD2|TRBJ2-2|-
TGCAGTGCTAGAGGGGATGGACTAGCGGGAGCCGACGGGGAGCTGTTTTTT
CSARGDGLAGADGELFF
>TRBV6-2/TRBV6-3|-|TRBJ1-5|-
TGTGCCAGCAGTTACGGCCCCGGGCAGCCCCAGCATTTT
CASSYGPGQPQHF
>TRBV4-3|-|TRBJ2-2|-
TGCGCCAGCAGCCAGAGAATCCAACCCCCGACTCACTACACCGGGGAGCTGTTTTTT
CASSQRIQPPTHYTGELFF
>TRBV20-1|-|TRBJ1-1|-
TGCAGTGCTAAGGGGGGCGGCACTGAAGCTTTCTTT
CSAKGGGTEAFF
>TRBV9|TRBD1|TRBJ2-6|-
TGTGCCAGCAGCCTACAGGGGCGTAGCTCTGGGGCCAACGTCCTGACTTTC
CASSLQGRSSGANVLTF
>TRBV9|TRBD1|TRBJ2-7|many
TGTGCCAGCAGCGAGGGGACAGGGGGCGCGGGGGAGCAGTACTTC
CASSEGTGGAGEQYF
>TRBV28|TRBD2|TRBJ2-7|many
TGTGCCAGCAGGAGCGGGGGGACTTCGGACGAGCAGTACTTC
CASRSGGTSDEQYF
>TRBV24-1|-|TRBJ2-7|-
TGTGCCACCAGTGATCCGAGGGAGACCTACGAGCAGTACTTC
CATSDPRETYEQYF
>TRBV20-1|TRBD1|TRBJ1-4|few
TGCAGTGCTGATCCTCCCGGGACAGGGAATGAAAAACTGTTTTTT
CSADPPGTGNEKLFF
>TRBV4-2|TRBD1|TRBJ2-5|once
TGTGCCAGCAGCCAAGAACAGGGGCGGCTGATGGAGACCCAGTACTTC
CASSQEQGRLMETQYF
>TRBV3-1|TRBD2|TRBJ2-3|-
TGTGCCAGCAGCCAAACAGCGGGAGGGCAGGATACGCAGTATTTT
CASSQTAGGQDTQYF
>TRBV6-1|TRBD1|TRBJ1-6|-
TGTGCCAGCAGTAGAGGGACAGGCTCCTATAATTCACCCCTCCACTTT
CASSRGTGSYNSPLHF
>TRBV19|-|TRBJ1-1|-
TGTGCCAGTAGTATCCATGTGAACACTGAAGCTTTCTTT
CASSIHVNTEAFF
>TRBV27|-|TRBJ2-2|-
TGTGCCAGCGGAGGGCCTTTTTGGGGTCGGGGATCGAACACCGGGGAGCTGTTTTTT
CASGGPFWGRGSNTGELFF
>TRBV29-1|TRBD2|TRBJ2-1|many
TGCAGCGTTGATTGGGGGAGGGATGAGCAGTTCTTC
CSVDWGRDEQFF
>TRBV2|TRBD2|TRBJ2-1|many
TGTGCCAGCAGCCCCGGCGCTAGCGGGAGTTTGTCCTACAATGAGCAGTTCTTC
CASSPGASGSLSYNEQFF
>TRBV12-3/TRBV12-4|-|TRBJ2-1|many
TGTGCCAGCAGTTTTACGTATGAGCAGTTCTTC
CASSFTYEQFF
>TRBV28|-|TRBJ2-1|many
TGTGCCAGCAGTTTAAGTCTTTACAATGAGCAGTTCTTC
CASSLSLYNEQFF
>TRBV29-1|-|TRBJ2-1|many
TGCAGCGTTGAAAGGGCTGACCCTCCCTACAATGAGCAGTTCTTC
CSVERADPPYNEQFF